The rows below give T cell receptor beta chains drawn from one sample of a study of blood T cell repertoires in COVID-19. TCRdb keeps only in-frame clones here, not all; method: immunoSEQ multiplex PCR. In the table there are more than 400,000 clones, 80% to 90% of which are singletons. Material: peripheral blood. Receptor source: a human donor in a cohort sampled during active COVID-19. Both conserved end residues are part of each CDR3. Each record gives: J gene, clone size, D gene, V gene, CDR3 DNA, CDR3 protein. The D gene is left open where the match is weak. Expanded clones are given a class, and other clones once, few, many or no size at all.

j_gene: TRBJ1-5; abundance: NA; d_gene: NA; v_gene: TRBV19; CDR3nt: TGTGCCAGTAGTATAGACAGGGGCTACAATCAGCCCCAGCATTTT; CDR3aa: CASSIDRGYNQPQHF
j_gene: TRBJ2-7; abundance: many; d_gene: NA; v_gene: TRBV21-1; CDR3nt: TGTGCCAGCGACTATCTGACCTACGAGCAGTACTTC; CDR3aa: CASDYLTYEQYF
j_gene: TRBJ2-7; abundance: NA; d_gene: NA; v_gene: TRBV7-2; CDR3nt: TGTGCCAGCAGCTTAGTAGGAGGGGACGAGCAGTACTTC; CDR3aa: CASSLVGGDEQYF
j_gene: TRBJ1-1; abundance: NA; d_gene: NA; v_gene: TRBV19; CDR3nt: TGTGCCAGTAGTATGGGGAGGCCCACTGAAGCTTTCTTT; CDR3aa: CASSMGRPTEAFF
j_gene: TRBJ2-7; abundance: NA; d_gene: TRBD2; v_gene: TRBV4-1; CDR3nt: TGCGCCAGCAGCCAAACAACTAGCGGGATCTACGAGCAGTACTTC; CDR3aa: CASSQTTSGIYEQYF
j_gene: TRBJ1-1; abundance: many; d_gene: TRBD1; v_gene: TRBV29-1; CDR3nt: TGCAGCGCCCCTAATACAGGGGGCACTGAAGCTTTCTTT; CDR3aa: CSAPNTGGTEAFF
j_gene: TRBJ1-3; abundance: NA; d_gene: NA; v_gene: TRBV19; CDR3nt: TGTGCCAGTAGTCCCGGGGGGTTCGCTGGAAACACCATATATTTT; CDR3aa: CASSPGGFAGNTIYF
j_gene: TRBJ1-2; abundance: NA; d_gene: TRBD1; v_gene: TRBV28; CDR3nt: TGTGCCAGCCAAGACCCAGGGGGTGGCGGCTACACCTTC; CDR3aa: CASQDPGGGGYTF
j_gene: TRBJ2-4; abundance: NA; d_gene: NA; v_gene: TRBV12-5; CDR3nt: TGTGCTAGTGGTTTGGCCTGGCAGTCCGTTTTTTTC; CDR3aa: CASGLAWQSVFF
j_gene: TRBJ2-3; abundance: NA; d_gene: TRBD1; v_gene: TRBV29-1; CDR3nt: TGCAGCGTCCAGCAGGGGGCAGATACGCAGTATTTT; CDR3aa: CSVQQGADTQYF
j_gene: TRBJ2-7; abundance: NA; d_gene: TRBD2; v_gene: TRBV30; CDR3nt: TGTGCCCGCGGGGCGGGGCGAGCGGGAGACGAGCAGTACTTC; CDR3aa: CARGAGRAGDEQYF
j_gene: TRBJ1-3; abundance: NA; d_gene: NA; v_gene: TRBV18; CDR3nt: TGTGCCAGCTCACCAGTGTCCAGGGAGGACACCATATATTTT; CDR3aa: CASSPVSREDTIYF
j_gene: TRBJ2-5; abundance: NA; d_gene: TRBD1; v_gene: TRBV7-2; CDR3nt: TGTGCCAGCAGCTCCGACAGGGTCCAAGAGACCCAGTACTTC; CDR3aa: CASSSDRVQETQYF
j_gene: TRBJ2-2; abundance: NA; d_gene: TRBD2; v_gene: TRBV28; CDR3nt: TGTGCCAGCAGCCCCTTAGCGGGAGATAGGGCCGGGGAGCTGTTTTTT; CDR3aa: CASSPLAGDRAGELFF
j_gene: TRBJ2-7; abundance: NA; d_gene: TRBD2; v_gene: TRBV10-3; CDR3nt: TGTGCCATCAGTGGCCGTGCGGGCGGGAGGAACGACGAGCAGTACTTC; CDR3aa: CAISGRAGGRNDEQYF
j_gene: TRBJ1-5; abundance: NA; d_gene: TRBD1; v_gene: TRBV9; CDR3nt: TGTGCCAGCAGCGAAACAGGGGGCAATCAGCCCCAGCATTTT; CDR3aa: CASSETGGNQPQHF
j_gene: TRBJ1-1; abundance: NA; d_gene: NA; v_gene: TRBV5-1; CDR3nt: TGCGCCAGCAGCTTGGCAGGGTCCGCTGAGGCTTTCTTT; CDR3aa: CASSLAGSAEAFF
j_gene: TRBJ2-2; abundance: NA; d_gene: TRBD1; v_gene: TRBV5-1; CDR3nt: TGCGCCAGCTCTAGGGACAGGGAGGACGGGGAGCTGTTTTTT; CDR3aa: CASSRDREDGELFF
j_gene: TRBJ1-1; abundance: NA; d_gene: NA; v_gene: TRBV4-3; CDR3nt: TGCGCCAGCAGCCAAGATGGACAAAGGGAAGCTTTCTTT; CDR3aa: CASSQDGQREAFF
j_gene: TRBJ2-5; abundance: NA; d_gene: NA; v_gene: TRBV19; CDR3nt: TGTGCCAGTAGTAGATTCGGCCTCGGGCAGGGCAAAGAGACCCAGTACTTC; CDR3aa: CASSRFGLGQGKETQYF
j_gene: TRBJ2-7; abundance: NA; d_gene: TRBD1; v_gene: TRBV18; CDR3nt: TGTGCCAGCTCTTTCCAGACCGGGACAGGACTCGAGCAGTACTTC; CDR3aa: CASSFQTGTGLEQYF
j_gene: TRBJ2-7; abundance: NA; d_gene: TRBD2; v_gene: TRBV7-9; CDR3nt: TGTGCCAGCAGCTGGGACTATAGGGCCTACGAGCAGTACTTC; CDR3aa: CASSWDYRAYEQYF
j_gene: TRBJ2-1; abundance: NA; d_gene: NA; v_gene: TRBV19; CDR3nt: TGTGCCACTTCGGAACAGCGGGTGTACAATGAGCAGTTCTTC; CDR3aa: CATSEQRVYNEQFF
j_gene: TRBJ1-1; abundance: NA; d_gene: NA; v_gene: TRBV7-8; CDR3nt: TGTGCCAGCAGCTTATTCGGCCATGGGAGCACTGAAGCTTTCTTT; CDR3aa: CASSLFGHGSTEAFF
j_gene: TRBJ2-7; abundance: NA; d_gene: TRBD1; v_gene: TRBV24-1; CDR3nt: TGTGCCACCAGTGACCGCAGGGACAGTATTTACGAGCAGTACTTC; CDR3aa: CATSDRRDSIYEQYF
j_gene: TRBJ2-6; abundance: many; d_gene: TRBD1; v_gene: TRBV19; CDR3nt: TGTGCCAGTAGTATTTCAGGACAGGGGGCTGGGGCCAACGTCCTGACTTTC; CDR3aa: CASSISGQGAGANVLTF
j_gene: TRBJ2-1; abundance: once; d_gene: NA; v_gene: TRBV19; CDR3nt: TGTGCCAGTAGTATTCAAGCGAGGGCCTACAATGAGCAGTTCTTC; CDR3aa: CASSIQARAYNEQFF
j_gene: TRBJ1-2; abundance: NA; d_gene: TRBD1; v_gene: TRBV2; CDR3nt: TGTGCCAGCAGTGAAGTATTGGGGGATGCCAGGGGGGCTGCCACTCTCTATGGCTACACCTTC; CDR3aa: CASSEVLGDARGAATLYGYTF
j_gene: TRBJ2-7; abundance: NA; d_gene: TRBD1; v_gene: TRBV6-1; CDR3nt: TGTGCCAGCAGATCCGGGACAGGGAAACACGAGCAGTACTTC; CDR3aa: CASRSGTGKHEQYF
j_gene: TRBJ1-2; abundance: NA; d_gene: TRBD1; v_gene: TRBV2; CDR3nt: TGTGCCAGCAGGAGGACAGGGGGCATTGGTGGCTACACCTTC; CDR3aa: CASRRTGGIGGYTF
j_gene: TRBJ1-2; abundance: NA; d_gene: NA; v_gene: TRBV7-2; CDR3nt: TGTGCCAGCAGCTTTTCGGGGGGGCTCGGCTACACCTTC; CDR3aa: CASSFSGGLGYTF
j_gene: TRBJ1-2; abundance: NA; d_gene: NA; v_gene: TRBV5-4; CDR3nt: TGTGCCAGCAGCTTGGAGTCAGGGTGGGCAGGCGGCTACACCTTC; CDR3aa: CASSLESGWAGGYTF
j_gene: TRBJ2-1; abundance: NA; d_gene: TRBD2; v_gene: TRBV6-2/TRBV6-3; CDR3nt: TGTGCCAGCAGCTCAGAAGCGGGAGGATGGAATGAGCAGTTCTTC; CDR3aa: CASSSEAGGWNEQFF
j_gene: TRBJ2-2; abundance: NA; d_gene: TRBD1; v_gene: TRBV4-2; CDR3nt: TGTGCCAGCAGTTCAACAGGGGGCCGGGGCACCGGGGAGCTGTTTTTT; CDR3aa: CASSSTGGRGTGELFF
j_gene: TRBJ1-2; abundance: NA; d_gene: NA; v_gene: TRBV7-9; CDR3nt: TGTGCCAGCAGCTTTGGCACACTCAGGGGCTACACCTTC; CDR3aa: CASSFGTLRGYTF
j_gene: TRBJ1-5; abundance: few; d_gene: NA; v_gene: TRBV4-2; CDR3nt: TGTGCCAGCAGCCAGCGGGGCGGTGATAGCAATCAGCCCCAGCATTTT; CDR3aa: CASSQRGGDSNQPQHF
j_gene: TRBJ1-1; abundance: NA; d_gene: NA; v_gene: TRBV6-5; CDR3nt: TGTGCCAGCAGAGAGAAACACACTGAAGCTTTCTTT; CDR3aa: CASREKHTEAFF
j_gene: TRBJ2-3; abundance: once; d_gene: TRBD2; v_gene: TRBV30; CDR3nt: TGTGCCTGGAGTACGGGACTAGCGGGCACAGATACGCAGTATTTT; CDR3aa: CAWSTGLAGTDTQYF
j_gene: TRBJ2-5; abundance: NA; d_gene: TRBD2; v_gene: TRBV5-6; CDR3nt: TGTGCCAGCAGCTCCACCGGGGGGGTCGGGGAGACCCAGTACTTC; CDR3aa: CASSSTGGVGETQYF
j_gene: TRBJ2-7; abundance: NA; d_gene: NA; v_gene: TRBV19; CDR3nt: TGTGCCAGTAGCACCGGGAACTCCTACGAGCAGTACTTC; CDR3aa: CASSTGNSYEQYF
j_gene: TRBJ2-7; abundance: once; d_gene: TRBD2; v_gene: TRBV6-5; CDR3nt: TGTGCCAGCAGACCGGTTGGGGGGGGAGGAGGGGAGCAGTACTTC; CDR3aa: CASRPVGGGGGEQYF
j_gene: TRBJ2-5; abundance: NA; d_gene: TRBD2; v_gene: TRBV11-2; CDR3nt: TGTGCCAGCAGCCTTGGGGGACTAGCGGGAGGATACGGAGAGACCCAGTACTTC; CDR3aa: CASSLGGLAGGYGETQYF
j_gene: TRBJ2-7; abundance: NA; d_gene: NA; v_gene: TRBV6-5; CDR3nt: TGTGCCAGCAGTTACTACGGAGCGTCCTACGAGCAGTACTTC; CDR3aa: CASSYYGASYEQYF
j_gene: TRBJ1-4; abundance: NA; d_gene: TRBD1; v_gene: TRBV28; CDR3nt: TGTGCCAGCAGTCCTCGGACAGGGACCGGTGAAAAACTGTTTTTT; CDR3aa: CASSPRTGTGEKLFF
j_gene: TRBJ2-2; abundance: few; d_gene: TRBD2; v_gene: TRBV9; CDR3nt: TGTGCCAGCAGCGTAGCGACTAGCTTCCCCGGGGAGCTGTTTTTT; CDR3aa: CASSVATSFPGELFF
j_gene: TRBJ2-3; abundance: NA; d_gene: NA; v_gene: TRBV11-2; CDR3nt: TGTGCCAGCAGCTCGGACTCCAGACGTAACACAGATACGCAGTATTTT; CDR3aa: CASSSDSRRNTDTQYF
j_gene: TRBJ1-4; abundance: NA; d_gene: NA; v_gene: TRBV28; CDR3nt: TGTGCCATACAGCCGCCAGGCTATGAAAAACTGTTTTTT; CDR3aa: CAIQPPGYEKLFF